Each of the 11 T cell receptor beta chains below was sequenced from the same sample in a study of control samples from healthy donors and cancer patients (dated by TCRdb to about 2020). The library was generated by the immunoSEQ multiplex PCR assay. The immuneACCESS repertoire file appears here via TCRdb, limited to in-frame rearrangements. These files lack a portion of the clones; in checked studies, under half of the deficit traces to unresolved V genes, and the cause of the others is not known. In all, the sample holds about 120,000 clones, and 85% to 95% of those were seen once. The top ten clones comprise around 1.6% of the sample. Sequenced sample: PBMCs. Receptor source: a man aged 45-65 years with head and neck cancer.

The rearrangement joins TRBV20-1 to TRBJ2-1, with D possibly TRBD2 on 6 matching bases. Germline loops: CDR1 DFQATT, CDR2 SNEGSKA (reference sequence). V lost 5 bases and J 12 bases, leaving 14 bases between the germline ends. The CDR3 is 11 residues long. The chain's CDR3 is CSAGTGTLQFF. CDR3 sequence (DNA): TGCAGTGCTGGGACCGGGACTCTGCAGTTCTTC.

This clone was counted a single time. The CDR3 region has the DNA TGTGCCAGCAGCTTAAGGCAGGGTGGGGGCTACAATGAGCAGTTCTTC. It yields the protein CASSLRQGGGYNEQFF. The gene calls are TRBV7-3 and TRBJ2-1; D may be TRBD1 or TRBD2 (5 bases each). From germline, CDR1 is SGHTA and CDR2 FQGTGA. The CDR3 contains 16 residues. V lost 1 base to trimming and J lost 3 bases, with 13 bases between them.

A single count supports this clone. In nucleotides, the CDR3 is TGTGCCAGCAGTTTATCACCGACAGGAGTCAGTAATTCACCCCTCCACTTT. It yields the protein CASSLSPTGVSNSPLHF. The gene calls are TRBV27 and TRBJ1-6; tentative D call: TRBD1 (6 bases). The length of the CDR3 is 17 residues. The germline V gene encodes CDR1 MNHEY and CDR2 SMNVEV (reference sequence). Trimming stripped 0 bases from V and 6 bases from J, with 15 bases between.

The chain has TRBV9 and TRBJ2-1; tentatively, D is TRBD2 (5 bases). The CDR3 has 15 amino acids. The V gene lost 0 bases and the J gene lost 3 bases, with 10 bases spanning the gap. Per the germline V gene, CDR1 is SGDLS and CDR2 is YYNGEE. CDR3 in amino acids: CASSVGAGVYNEQFF. The CDR3 coding sequence is TGTGCCAGCAGCGTAGGGGCGGGCGTCTACAATGAGCAGTTCTTC.

This clone was found a few times. V usage is TRBV6-5 and J usage is TRBJ1-6, with 8 bases fitting TRBD1. This CDR3 has 15 residues. Germline CDR1 MNHEY, CDR2 SVGAGI. The V gene end was trimmed by 0 bases and the J gene end by 9 bases; junction bases not matched to a gene: 4. For the CDR3, the DNA is TGTGCCAGCAGTTACTCGACAGGGGAGGTTTCACCCCTCCACTTT. Its protein is CASSYSTGEVSPLHF.

V and J are TRBV3-1 (or the pseudogene TRBV3-2) and TRBJ1-4, with a possible D match to TRBD1 (5 bases). V was trimmed by 4 bases and J by 0 bases, leaving 12 bases between them. This CDR3 spans 16 amino acids. Germline CDR1 reads LGHDT; CDR2 reads YNNKEL (reference sequence). The CDR3 region has the DNA TGTGCCAGCAGCCCCTGGGGCGAAACAACTAATGAAAAACTGTTTTTT. Its translation: CASSPWGETTNEKLFF.

This sequence joins TRBV15 and TRBJ1-1; TRBD1 is a possible D gene (5 bases). Germline V lookup: CDR1 LNHNV, CDR2 YYDKDF (reference sequence). V was cut by 2 bases and J by 11 bases, with 12 bases left in between. This CDR3 contains 12 residues. The CDR3 is CATSRNQGSAFF. CDR3 DNA: TGTGCCACCAGCAGAAACCAGGGTTCGGCTTTCTTT.

The V and J genes are TRBV27 and TRBJ1-2, with D possibly matching TRBD1 (6 bases). The germline V gene encodes CDR1 MNHEY and CDR2 SMNVEV (reference sequence). The CDR3 has 14 amino acids. V dropped 2 bases and J dropped 4 bases, with 11 bases sitting between them. Here the CDR3 DNA reads TGTGCCAGCAGTTTAGGGGGCAGGGGCTATGGCTACACCTTC. This encodes CASSLGGRGYGYTF.

The rearrangement links TRBV2 to TRBJ1-5, with unresolved D. The germline CDR1 and CDR2 sequences are SNHLY and FYNNEI. Trimming left V 2 bases short and J 2 bases short, with 7 bases between. The CDR3 is 14 residues long. The CDR3 region is CASSEFDGNQPQHF. The CDR3 coding sequence is TGTGCCAGCAGTGAATTTGATGGCAATCAGCCCCAGCATTTT. Based on the CDR3 plus reference TRBV2 and TRBJ1-5, the full variable domain is EPEVTQTPSHQVTQMGQEVILRCVPISNHLYFYWYRQILGQKVEFLVSFYNNEISEKSEIFDDQFSVERPDGSNFTLKIRSTKLEDSAMYFCASSEFDGNQPQHFGDGTRLSIL.

The gene calls are TRBV6-5 and TRBJ2-7; D not certain. This CDR3 spans 12 amino acids. In germline, CDR1 is MNHEY, CDR2 SVGAGI. Trimming shortened V by 4 bases and J by 5 bases, and 9 bases separated the two germline ends. The CDR3 DNA reads TGTGCCAGCAGTTTAAAGCAGAACGAGCAGTACTTC. Encoded protein: CASSLKQNEQYF.

There are a few counts of this clone. This chain connects TRBV25-1 to TRBJ2-2, with D hard to call. CDR1 and CDR2 (germline): MGHDK, SYGVNS. The CDR3 has 12 amino acids. The germline V and J ends were trimmed by 2 bases and 7 bases, with 5 bases remaining between them. Here the CDR3 DNA reads TGTGCCAGCAGTGAAGGCCACGGGGAGCTGTTTTTT. Encoded protein: CASSEGHGELFF.